The 28 T cell receptor beta chains reported below all come from one sample, sequenced in a study of blood T cells in healthy people across ages (dated by TCRdb to about 2015). Libraries were made using 5' RACE. The sequencing machine was an Illumina HiSeq 2500. A second PCR of about 7 to 12 cycles was performed with a sample-barcoded 5' primer and a J-beta primer mix. The raw public data were reprocessed by TCRdb itself: fastp quality trimming at Q25, MiXCR clonotype calling, in-frame beta chains only. Entries are consolidated by CDR3 protein sequence, retaining the most common genes and DNA. This sample comprises roughly 1.4 million distinct CDR3 sequences, almost 60% of them detected only once. The top ten clones comprise over 6.5% of the sample. The sample was blood. The receptors shown here come from a man aged 18 to 29 in good health.

The chain uses TRBV20-1 and TRBJ2-3, with 8 bases fitting TRBD1. CDR1 is DFQATT and CDR2 is SNEGSKA in the germline V gene (reference sequence). CDR3 size: 14 residues. V was clipped by 4 bases and J by 2 bases; unmatched bases: 5. CDR3: CSAIRQGPTDTQYF. The CDR3 region has the DNA TGCAGTGCTATCCGACAGGGGCCCACAGATACGCAGTATTTT.

The chain joins TRBV25-1 to TRBJ1-4; TRBD1 might be the D (5 bases). Germline V gives CDR1 MGHDK, CDR2 SYGVNS. V dropped 3 bases and J dropped 6 bases, with 14 bases sitting between them. The length of the CDR3 is 15 residues. CDR3: CASSDGGGVHEKLFF. The CDR3 DNA reads as TGTGCCAGCAGTGATGGTGGGGGAGTTCATGAAAAACTGTTTTTT.

This clonotype was found a few times. The chain combines TRBV4-1 with TRBJ2-3; 11 nucleotides align to TRBD2. This CDR3 region has 18 residues. Per germline, CDR1 MGHRA and CDR2 YSYEKL. The junction had 13 bases not matched to a gene; V was cut back by 6 bases and J by 2 bases. CDR3 sequence reads: CASRLTPRTSGLTDTQYF. The CDR3 DNA follows: TGCGCCAGCAGACTAACCCCACGGACTAGCGGGCTCACAGATACGCAGTATTTT.

This clonotype has a count of ten or more. The junction shows a germline mismatch at one end, possibly a read error. The chain links TRBV5-1 to TRBJ2-5; no clear D. Germline CDR1 is SGHRS and CDR2 is YFSETQ. The CDR3 is made up of 12 amino acids. The CDR3 coding sequence is TGTGCCAGCAGCTTAGTGAGCGAGACCCAGTACTTC. Translation: CASSLVSETQYF.

The V and J genes are TRBV6-2 or TRBV6-3 and TRBJ2-3; 13 bases are a match to TRBD2. CDR3 length equals 19 residues. V was clipped by 4 bases and J by 4 bases; unmatched bases: 14. The germline V gene has CDR1 MNHEY and CDR2 SVGEGT. The CDR3 DNA follows: TGTGCCAGCAGTTCCCCTAGGACTAGCGGGGGCCCTAATCCAGATACGCAGTATTTT. This sequence encodes CASSSPRTSGGPNPDTQYF.

Note on this clonotype: Sequence at one end of the junction differs from germline and may be a read error. The chain combines TRBV15 with TRBJ1-2; weak D call: TRBD1 (5 bases). Germline V CDR1 and CDR2: LNHNV, YYDKDF (reference sequence). This CDR3 spans 14 amino acids. For the CDR3, the DNA is TGTGCCGCCAGCGGGCCGGGACCATCTAATGGCTACACCTTC. Translation gives CAASGPGPSNGYTF.

This clonotype was seen more than once but under ten times. The chain has TRBV12-3 or TRBV12-4 and TRBJ1-2, with D maybe TRBD1 (5 bases). Trimming left V 5 bases short and J 4 bases short, with 17 bases between. The CDR3 extends over 15 amino acids. The CDR3 DNA sequence: TGTGCCAGCAGTCCAAGACCGGGGACCGTCTATGGCTACACCTTC. Residues: CASSPRPGTVYGYTF.

The chain carries TRBV6-5 and TRBJ1-2, with D uncertain. The CDR3 spans 13 residues. Germline-derived CDR1 and CDR2 are MNHEY and SVGAGI. The germline V and J ends were trimmed by 9 bases and 7 bases, with 18 bases remaining between them. DNA of the CDR3: TGTGCCAGTTACGCTTCCCAGGCGTTTGGCTACACCTTC. Protein product: CASYASQAFGYTF.

The J gene is TRBJ2-5, the V gene TRBV20-1, with TRBD1 matching 7 bases. The CDR3 has 14 residues. In germline, CDR1 is DFQATT, CDR2 SNEGSKA (reference sequence). The ends lost 1 base at V and 11 bases at J; junction bases unmatched: 13. CDR3 amino acids: CSARVGRGWWEQYF. CDR3 sequence (DNA): TGCAGTGCTAGAGTGGGCAGGGGGTGGTGGGAGCAGTACTTC.

The V gene is TRBV12-5, the J gene TRBJ2-1; 7 bases map to TRBD2. Germline V CDR1 and CDR2: LGHNT, FRNRAP. The CDR3 is 13 residues long. With V trimmed by 2 bases and J by 15 bases, 10 bases remained unmatched. This chain's CDR3 is CASGLLAAGPAFF. For the CDR3, the DNA is TGTGCTAGTGGTTTGTTAGCAGCGGGACCTGCGTTCTTC.

The J gene is TRBJ1-6, the V gene TRBV6-5; tentatively, D is TRBD1 (6 bases). Germline CDR1 and CDR2: MNHEY and SVGAGI. Trimming stripped 10 bases from V and 15 bases from J, with 22 bases between. The CDR3 extends over 13 amino acids. The DNA of the CDR3 is TGTGCCACCATTCTCGAGGGGGTAACGGTCCTCCACTTT. Its protein is CATILEGVTVLHF.

The chain has TRBV27 and TRBJ2-3; perhaps TRBD1 as D (5 bases). Germline assignment: CDR1 MNHEY and CDR2 SMNVEV (reference sequence). The length of the CDR3 is 13 residues. V shed 7 bases and J shed 1 base, with 9 bases lying between them. CDR3 sequence: CASIGRGTDTQYF. The CDR3 coding sequence is TGTGCCAGCATCGGCAGGGGCACAGATACGCAGTATTTT.

This clonotype was recorded a few times. The rearrangement links TRBV4-1 to TRBJ2-7; 7 positions agree with TRBD1. This CDR3 has 15 amino acids. J gave up 0 bases and V 2 bases, and 4 bases lay outside the gene matches. Germline V gene lookup returns CDR1 MGHRA and CDR2 YSYEKL. CDR3 sequence: CASSQNRDSSYEQYF. The CDR3 DNA follows: TGCGCCAGCAGCCAAAACCGGGACAGCTCCTACGAGCAGTACTTC.

In its sample, this clonotype was seen a few times. The chain links TRBV13 to TRBJ2-6; D unclear. Per germline, CDR1 PRHDT and CDR2 FYEKMQ (reference sequence). Trimming left V 4 bases short and J 4 bases short, with 14 bases between. The CDR3 consists of 16 residues. CDR3 sequence reads: CASSSDVAQGANVLTF. Written as DNA, the CDR3 is TGTGCCAGCAGCTCGGACGTTGCTCAGGGGGCCAACGTCCTGACTTTC.

J is TRBJ2-1 and V is TRBV6-2 or TRBV6-3, with TRBD1 identical over 8 bases. This CDR3 spans 15 amino acids. The germline V gene has CDR1 MNHEY and CDR2 SVGEGT. V lost 10 bases and J lost 7; bases outside the gene matches: 15. The CDR3 loop is CATLSPGTGLNEQFF. CDR3 in DNA: TGTGCCACACTCTCCCCCGGGACAGGCCTGAATGAGCAGTTCTTC.

The chain links TRBV5-1 to TRBJ2-5; the D is unclear. The germline V and J ends were trimmed by 0 bases and 7 bases, with 13 bases remaining between them. From germline, CDR1 is SGHRS and CDR2 YFSETQ. This CDR3 has 14 amino acids. The CDR3 reads CASSLVGQAGTQYF. In DNA form, the CDR3 reads TGCGCCAGCAGCTTGGTCGGGCAGGCAGGGACCCAGTACTTC.

The chain combines TRBV20-1 with TRBJ1-6; a possible D gene is TRBD1 (6 bases). Trimming cost V 5 bases and J 1 base, with 33 bases left between them. The CDR3 sequence is 22 residues long. Per the germline V gene, CDR1 is DFQATT and CDR2 is SNEGSKA (reference sequence). Here the CDR3 reads CSAPIAFWQADAGESYNSPLHF. Here the CDR3 DNA reads TGCAGTGCTCCTATCGCTTTTTGGCAGGCAGACGCAGGGGAATCCTATAATTCACCCCTCCACTTT.

This clonotype was counted only a few times. This chain connects TRBV14 to TRBJ2-2; D gene unclear. The CDR3 runs 17 residues. The V end lost 6 bases, the J end lost 1 base, and 18 bases lay between the germline ends. The germline CDR1 and CDR2 sequences are SGHDN and FVKESK. CDR3 nucleotide sequence: TGTGCCAGCAGTCCGGCCTTTCGGGCCAGGAACACCGGGGAGCTGTTTTTT. This gives the protein CASSPAFRARNTGELFF.

The chain has TRBV4-3 and TRBJ1-2; D is uncertain. V lost 0 bases to trimming and J lost 6 bases, with 5 bases between them. Germline CDR1 is LGHNA and CDR2 is YSLEER. There are 12 residues in the CDR3. CDR3: CASSQDGNGYTF. In DNA form, the CDR3 reads TGCGCCAGCAGCCAAGACGGGAATGGCTACACCTTC.

The CDR3 DNA follows: TGTGCCAGCAGCGTAGGACTAGCGGGGTATCAAGAGACCCAGTACTTC. This sequence encodes CASSVGLAGYQETQYF. V gene TRBV9 combines with J gene TRBJ2-5; TRBD2 matches at 11 bases. The CDR3 covers 16 residues. The germline V gene has CDR1 SGDLS and CDR2 YYNGEE. Unmatched junction bases numbered 3, after V lost 0 bases and J lost 2 bases.

The chain recombines TRBV4-2 with TRBJ2-1, with a weak D call TRBD2 (7 bases). The CDR3 is 15 residues long. Trimming took off 3 bases at V and 5 bases at J, with 14 bases between the two ends. Germline loops: CDR1 LGHNA, CDR2 YNFKEQ. The CDR3 bases are TGTGCCAGCAGCCACCGGGGGGACACCCACAATGAGCAGTTCTTC. Translated, it gives CASSHRGDTHNEQFF.

The chain recombines TRBV29-1 with TRBJ1-5; D call uncertain. In germline, CDR1 is SQVTM, CDR2 ANQGSEA. The CDR3 length is 14 residues. V dropped 5 bases and J dropped 0 bases, with 11 bases sitting between them. In DNA form, the CDR3 reads TGCAGCGTTCCGACCCAAAATAGCAATCAGCCCCAGCATTTT. This encodes CSVPTQNSNQPQHF.

This clonotype occurred a few times. V and J are TRBV20-1 and TRBJ2-6; D remains ambiguous. Per germline, CDR1 DFQATT and CDR2 SNEGSKA (reference sequence). The CDR3 runs 15 residues. Trimming took off 7 bases at V and 4 bases at J, with 17 bases between the two ends. As DNA, the CDR3 is TGCAGTGGCGGTCGCCCTCTCTTGGGGGCCAACGTCCTGACTTTC. Translation: CSGGRPLLGANVLTF.

This clonotype was picked up one time. The rearrangement uses TRBV7-2 and TRBJ2-5; maybe TRBD1 (6 bases). Germline lookup yields CDR1 SGHTA and CDR2 FQGNSA. The CDR3 contains 16 residues. Deletions cut 0 bases from V and 3 bases from J, with 14 bases between. The CDR3 nucleotides read TGTGCCAGCAGCTTAGCGCAGGGGAAGTGGGAAGAGACCCAGTACTTC. Translating gives CASSLAQGKWEETQYF.

The V and J genes are TRBV20-1 and TRBJ2-1; 13 bases are shared with TRBD2. The germline CDR1 and CDR2 sequences are DFQATT and SNEGSKA (reference sequence). The CDR3 contains 16 residues. V shed 1 base and J 9 bases; nucleotides not matched to a gene: 9. DNA for the CDR3: TGCAGTGCTAGAGGGGCAGGACTAGCGGGAGCTGGTGAGCAGTTCTTC. Protein: CSARGAGLAGAGEQFF.

The chain has TRBV4-1 and TRBJ2-6, with unresolved D. Trimming stripped 3 bases from V and 0 bases from J, with 9 bases between. CDR1 and CDR2 from the germline V gene are MGHRA and YSYEKL. CDR3 size: 16 residues. In nucleotides, the CDR3 is TGCGCCAGCAGCCAGAAGTTCGACTCTGGGGCCAACGTCCTGACTTTC. This translates into CASSQKFDSGANVLTF.

This clonotype was detected only a few times. The rearrangement joins TRBV29-1 to TRBJ2-1; D is unclear. Germline CDR1 is SQVTM and CDR2 is ANQGSEA. V was shortened by 2 bases and J by 12 bases, with 14 bases between the two germline ends. This CDR3 spans 12 amino acids. The CDR3 is CSVELDGMRQFF. The CDR3 nucleotides read TGCAGCGTTGAATTGGACGGAATGAGGCAGTTCTTC.

This clonotype was counted between two and nine times. The chain couples TRBV20-1 to TRBJ1-2, with 8 bases aligning to TRBD1. The CDR3 runs to 12 residues. V lost 4 bases and J lost 6; bases outside the gene matches: 4. Germline CDR1 is DFQATT and CDR2 is SNEGSKA (reference sequence). CDR3 sequence: CSATLTGDGYTF. As DNA, the CDR3 is TGCAGTGCTACCTTGACAGGGGATGGCTACACCTTC.